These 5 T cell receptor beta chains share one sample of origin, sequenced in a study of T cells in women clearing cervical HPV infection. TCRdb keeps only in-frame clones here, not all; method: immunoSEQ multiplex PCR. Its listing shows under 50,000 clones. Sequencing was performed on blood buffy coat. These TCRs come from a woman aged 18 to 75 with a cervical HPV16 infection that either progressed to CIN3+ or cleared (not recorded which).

This CDR3 reads CASSWTSGRAFEQFF. The sequenced CDR3 bases are TGTGCCAGCAGCTGGACTAGCGGGAGGGCCTTTGAG. V usage is TRBV7-9 and J usage is TRBJ2-1, with 15 bases matching TRBD2. The CDR3 extends 3 residues past the end of the read, so its final part is completed from the germline J gene. CDR1 is SEHNR, CDR2 FQNEAQ, per germline (reference sequence). With 4 bases clipped from V and 9 bases from J, the junction kept 4 bases outside the gene matches. This CDR3 is built from 15 residues.

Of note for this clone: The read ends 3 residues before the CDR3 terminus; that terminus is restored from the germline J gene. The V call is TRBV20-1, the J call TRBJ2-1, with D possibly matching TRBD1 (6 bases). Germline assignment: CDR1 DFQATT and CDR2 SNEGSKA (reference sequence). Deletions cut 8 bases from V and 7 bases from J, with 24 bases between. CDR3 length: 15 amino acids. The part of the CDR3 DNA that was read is TGCAGTCTCGCACAGGGTTATCAAAAAACGAATGAG. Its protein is CSLAQGYQKTNE. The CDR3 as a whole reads CSLAQGYQKTNEQFF.

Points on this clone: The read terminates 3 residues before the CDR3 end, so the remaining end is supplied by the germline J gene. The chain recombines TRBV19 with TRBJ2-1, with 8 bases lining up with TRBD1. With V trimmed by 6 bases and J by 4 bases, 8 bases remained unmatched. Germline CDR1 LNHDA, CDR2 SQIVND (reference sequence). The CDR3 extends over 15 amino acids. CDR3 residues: CASSQGTGIYNEQFF. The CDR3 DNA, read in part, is TGTGCCAGTAGCCAGGGGACAGGTATTTACAATGAG.

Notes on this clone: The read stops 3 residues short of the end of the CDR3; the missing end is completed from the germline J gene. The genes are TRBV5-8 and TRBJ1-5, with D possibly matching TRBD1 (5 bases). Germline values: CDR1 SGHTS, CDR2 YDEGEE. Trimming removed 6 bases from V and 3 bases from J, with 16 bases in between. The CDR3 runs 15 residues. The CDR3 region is CASTDMGGPNQPQHF. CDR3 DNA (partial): TGTGCCAGCACCGACATGGGGGGTCCCAATCAGCCC.

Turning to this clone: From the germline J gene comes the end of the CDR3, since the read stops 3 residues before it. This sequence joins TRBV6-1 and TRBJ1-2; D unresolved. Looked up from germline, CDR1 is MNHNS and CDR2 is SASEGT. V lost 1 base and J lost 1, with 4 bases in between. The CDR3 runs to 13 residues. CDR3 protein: CASSEDGNYGYTF. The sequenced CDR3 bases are TGTGCCAGCAGTGAAGACGGTAACTATGGC.